The 20 T cell receptor beta chains presented below share a single source sample, sequenced in a study of cytomegalovirus exposure and HLA in healthy donors. Primers for the PCR totalled 60 Vbeta and 13 Jbeta. Libraries were prepared by immunoSEQ multiplex PCR; TCRdb keeps only in-frame clonotypes and omits some of them. The sample carries under 250,000 clones, roughly four fifths recorded once. What was sequenced was PBMCs. The receptors originated from a woman aged 55-75 years in good health and CMV-seropositive.

The chain combines TRBV2 with TRBJ1-1; a weak D match, TRBD1 (5 bases). The CDR3 sequence is 13 residues long. With 5 bases removed from V and 6 bases from J, the gap between germline ends came to 13 bases. Germline V gene data show CDR1 as SNHLY and CDR2 as FYNNEI. The CDR3, as DNA: TGTGCCAGCAGTCGTTTGACAGAACCTGAAGCTTTCTTT. Translating it yields CASSRLTEPEAFF.

The chain couples TRBV6-5 to TRBJ2-7; possibly TRBD2 for D (8 bases). Germline-derived CDR1 and CDR2 are MNHEY and SVGAGI. V lost 6 bases to trimming and J lost 4 bases, with 19 bases between them. The CDR3 has 15 amino acids. The CDR3 is CASRRGREAPYEQYF. CDR3 nucleotides: TGTGCCAGCAGGAGGGGGCGGGAGGCCCCATACGAGCAGTACTTC.

The chain couples TRBV5-1 to TRBJ2-5, with TRBD2 matching 11 bases. Germline CDR1 and CDR2: SGHRS and YFSETQ. This CDR3 comprises 15 residues. With 4 bases clipped from V and 4 bases from J, the junction kept 6 bases outside the gene matches. CDR3 region: CASSPLAGGRETQYF. Here the CDR3 DNA reads TGCGCCAGCAGCCCGCTAGCGGGAGGACGAGAGACCCAGTACTTC.

The chain is built from TRBV5-1 and TRBJ2-1; 8 nucleotides line up with TRBD2. There are 18 residues in the CDR3. CDR1 is SGHRS, CDR2 YFSETQ, per germline. After removal of 4 bases from V and 5 bases from J, the junction contained 17 bases not matched to a gene. DNA for the CDR3: TGCGCCAGCAGCCGAGAGGTGGAAGTACTAGCGGCCAACAATGAGCAGTTCTTC. Translated, it gives CASSREVEVLAANNEQFF.

This clone has just a few counts. V usage is TRBV11-2 and J usage is TRBJ1-1; 7 nucleotides align to TRBD1. Per the germline V gene, CDR1 is SGHAT and CDR2 is FQNNGV. With V trimmed by 1 base and J by 3 bases, 5 bases remained unmatched. The CDR3 is 15 residues long. DNA of the CDR3: TGTGCCAGCAGCTTAGTGGCAGGGGGGTACACTGAAGCTTTCTTT. Translation: CASSLVAGGYTEAFF.

This chain uses TRBV6-5 with TRBJ1-1; D not certain. This CDR3 has 16 amino acids. Per the germline V gene, CDR1 is MNHEY and CDR2 is SVGAGI. Between the trimmed V and J ends, which lost 1 base and 2 bases, there was a span of 14 bases. The CDR3 protein is CASSYFRRNSNTEAFF. CDR3 bases: TGTGCCAGCAGTTACTTTCGTAGAAACAGTAACACTGAAGCTTTCTTT.

The rearrangement links TRBV6-5 to TRBJ2-5; the match to TRBD2 covers 7 bases. J lost 5 bases, V lost 6 bases, and 3 bases had no gene match. Germline CDR1 is MNHEY and CDR2 is SVGAGI. The CDR3 runs 12 residues. CDR3 region: CASRELAETQYF. The DNA of the CDR3 is TGTGCCAGCAGGGAACTAGCGGAGACCCAGTACTTC.

This sequence joins TRBV7-7 and TRBJ2-7; 7 bases agree with TRBD1. The trim removed 5 bases at V and 6 bases at J, leaving 7 bases unmatched. The germline V gene has CDR1 SSHAT and CDR2 FNYEAQ (reference sequence). This CDR3 region has 13 residues. The CDR3, as DNA: TGTGCCAGCAGCCCGGGACAGAACGGCGAGCAGTACTTC. It codes for CASSPGQNGEQYF. The full variable domain, its missing parts supplied by reference TRBV7-7 and TRBJ2-7, is GAGVSQSPRYKVTKRGQDVTLRCDPISSHATLYWYQQALGQGPEFLTYFNYEAQPDKSGLPSDRFSAERPEGSISTLTIQRTEQRDSAMYRCASSPGQNGEQYFGPGTRLTVT.

The J gene is TRBJ2-1, the V gene TRBV15, with a possible D match to TRBD1 (5 bases). The length of the CDR3 is 15 residues. Germline CDR1 and CDR2: LNHNV and YYDKDF (reference sequence). The ends were cut back, 3 bases at V and 0 bases at J, with 9 bases in the middle. The CDR3 protein is CATSRDKSSYNEQFF. CDR3 in DNA: TGTGCCACCAGCAGGGACAAGAGCTCCTACAATGAGCAGTTCTTC.

The rearrangement uses TRBV19 and TRBJ2-5, with D hard to call. CDR3 length: 17 residues. The germline V gene has CDR1 LNHDA and CDR2 SQIVND (reference sequence). V was cut by 3 bases and J by 2 bases, with 19 bases left in between. This chain's CDR3 is CASSIPGDEPRQETQYF. CDR3 DNA sequence: TGTGCCAGTAGTATCCCAGGTGACGAACCTCGTCAAGAGACCCAGTACTTC.

Concerning this clone itself: In the same sample, other DNA sequences code for this CDR3. The J gene is TRBJ2-7, the V gene TRBV27; 7 bases line up with TRBD1. V shed 3 bases, J shed 0 bases, and the junction held 2 bases outside the gene matches. Per the germline V gene, CDR1 is MNHEY and CDR2 is SMNVEV (reference sequence). The CDR3 sequence is 14 residues long. The CDR3, as DNA: TGTGCCAGCAGTTTTTCAGGGGGCTCCTACGAGCAGTACTTC. It codes for CASSFSGGSYEQYF.

V usage is TRBV9 and J usage is TRBJ1-1; D is unclear. Germline-derived CDR1 and CDR2 are SGDLS and YYNGEE. Trimming stripped 2 bases from V and 5 bases from J, with 10 bases between. CDR3 size: 13 residues. CDR3 amino acids: CASSVQVWTEAFF. The DNA of the CDR3 is TGTGCCAGCAGCGTTCAGGTCTGGACTGAAGCTTTCTTT.

This chain links TRBV7-2 with TRBJ1-2; TRBD1 agrees at 7 bases. CDR1 and CDR2 from the germline V gene are SGHTA and FQGNSA. The junction had 4 bases not matched to a gene; V was cut back by 2 bases and J by 7 bases. The length of the CDR3 is 13 residues. This chain's CDR3 is CASSLIRTGGYTF. The DNA for the CDR3 is TGTGCCAGCAGCTTAATTCGGACAGGTGGCTACACCTTC.

The gene calls are TRBV19 and TRBJ2-3, with 8 bases aligning to TRBD2. CDR3 length equals 15 residues. Germline assignment: CDR1 LNHDA and CDR2 SQIVND (reference sequence). V dropped 5 bases and J dropped 4; count of bases not matched to a gene: 8. The CDR3: CASSEAGLVPDTQYF. CDR3 nucleotides: TGTGCCAGTAGTGAGGCGGGACTAGTGCCAGATACGCAGTATTTT.

CDR3: CASSTIPNTEAFF. DNA of the CDR3: TGTGCCAGTAGTACTATTCCGAACACTGAAGCTTTCTTT. The chain combines TRBV19 with TRBJ1-1; the D is unclear. The CDR3 is 13 residues long. Germline V CDR1 and CDR2: LNHDA, SQIVND (reference sequence). Trimming pared 4 bases from V and 1 base from J, leaving 7 bases between.

This clone appeared once. The chain recombines TRBV6-6 with TRBJ1-3; D is unresolved. Trimming took 2 bases from V and 4 from J, leaving 9 bases between them. Germline V CDR1 and CDR2: MNHNY, SVGAGI (reference sequence). The CDR3 has 14 amino acids. CDR3 region: CASSYAHRGNTIYF. CDR3 nucleotides: TGTGCCAGCAGTTACGCTCACAGAGGAAACACCATATATTTT.

The J gene is TRBJ2-2, the V gene TRBV4-2; 7 positions agree with TRBD2. The CDR3 loop spans 17 amino acids. The J segment lost 4 bases and the V segment lost 0 bases, leaving 8 bases of the junction unmatched. Germline CDR1 is LGHNA and CDR2 is YNFKEQ. The CDR3 region has the DNA TGTGCCAGCAGCCAAGATACAACGGGAGGACGCACCGGGGAGCTGTTTTTT. The encoded protein is CASSQDTTGGRTGELFF.

The chain couples TRBV6-5 to TRBJ2-1; perhaps TRBD1 as D (5 bases). CDR1 and CDR2 from the germline V gene are MNHEY and SVGAGI. The CDR3 spans 13 residues. V dropped 6 bases and J dropped 4 bases, with 10 bases sitting between them. CDR3 sequence: CASSLTDYNEQFF. The CDR3 nucleotides read TGTGCCAGCAGCCTGACAGATTACAATGAGCAGTTCTTC.

This rearrangement joins TRBV7-9 to TRBJ2-1; perhaps TRBD1 as D (6 bases). The CDR3 contains 15 residues. Trimming shortened V by 4 bases and J by 0 bases, and 10 bases separated the two germline ends. The germline V gene encodes CDR1 SEHNR and CDR2 FQNEAQ (reference sequence). The CDR3: CASSYQGGSYNEQFF. The CDR3 DNA is TGTGCCAGCAGCTATCAAGGGGGCTCCTACAATGAGCAGTTCTTC. Filled out from reference TRBV7-9 and TRBJ2-1, the complete variable domain reads DTGVSQNPRHKITKRGQNVTFRCDPISEHNRLYWYRQTLGQGPEFLTYFQNEAQLEKSRLLSDRFSAERPKGSFSTLEIQRTEQGDSAMYLCASSYQGGSYNEQFFGPGTRLTVL.

The chain has TRBV5-4 and TRBJ2-1; the D gene is possibly TRBD1 (5 bases). V lost 0 bases, J lost 3 bases, and 10 bases lay in between. Germline V gene lookup returns CDR1 SGHNT and CDR2 YYREEE (reference sequence). This CDR3 spans 15 amino acids. The CDR3 nucleotides are TGTGCCAGCAGCTTGGACAGGAGAGGCTACAATGAGCAGTTCTTC. Amino acid sequence: CASSLDRRGYNEQFF.